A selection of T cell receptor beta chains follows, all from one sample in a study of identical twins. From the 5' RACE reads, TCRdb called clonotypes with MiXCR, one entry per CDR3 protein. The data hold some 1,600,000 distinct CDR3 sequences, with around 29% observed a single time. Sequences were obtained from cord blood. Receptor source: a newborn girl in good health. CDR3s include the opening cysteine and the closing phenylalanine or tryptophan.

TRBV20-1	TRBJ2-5	CSARRFGGTQETQYF
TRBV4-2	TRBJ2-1	CASSRRGIPLYNEQFF
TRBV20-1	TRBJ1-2	CSASSLRDRGHYGYTF
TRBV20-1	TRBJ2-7	CSARVGTPSEQYF
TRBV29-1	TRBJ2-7	CSVGQLSSYEQYF
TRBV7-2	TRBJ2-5	CASSSRLVETQYF
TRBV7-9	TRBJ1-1	CASSLELETQAFF
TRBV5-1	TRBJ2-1	CASSLLSGGLHNEQFF
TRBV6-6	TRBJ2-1	CASLSGGNEQFF
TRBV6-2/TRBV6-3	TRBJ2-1	CASSYALAVSYNEQFF
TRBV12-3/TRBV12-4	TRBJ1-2	CASSFSPRRWGYTF
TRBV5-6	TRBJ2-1	CASSLLQRRYNEQFF